This T cell receptor (beta chain) emerged from a study of blood T cell repertoires in COVID-19. This CDR3 has 14 amino acids. V was shortened by 4 bases and J by 2 bases, with 13 bases between the two germline ends. CDR1 and CDR2 from the germline V gene are SGHRS and YFSETQ. Clones were read by immunoSEQ multiplex PCR, and TCRdb kept only the in-frame ones, dropping some. Of about 240,000 clones in the sample, roughly 80% were seen once. The source is an older woman with active or convalescent COVID-19. Sequencing used peripheral blood. V gene TRBV5-1 combines with J gene TRBJ2-7; the D gene is possibly TRBD2 (6 bases). The CDR3 DNA reads TGCGCCAGCAGCCCCCGGGGCGGGACCTACGAGCAGTACTTC. Its protein is CASSPRGGTYEQYF. Supplemented by reference TRBV5-1 and TRBJ2-7, the full variable domain reads KAGVTQTPRYLIKTRGQQVTLSCSPISGHRSVSWYQQTPGQGLQFLFEYFSETQRNKGNFPGRFSGRQFSNSRSEMNVSTLELGDSALYLCASSPRGGTYEQYFGPGTRLTVT.